This TCR beta chain was sequenced for a study of T cell responses to AZD1222 COVID-19 vaccine. Overall study results and limits: Donors in the cohort were predominantly white British and more often female, and clonal diversity was possibly underestimated. No repertoire was sampled before or during the peak T cell response, only after it.

CDR3 length equals 11 residues. Germline assignment: CDR1 KGHDR and CDR2 SFDVKD. Trimming stripped 7 bases from V and 4 bases from J, with 4 bases between. This clone was recorded only once. What it binds is not known. Here immunoSEQ multiplex PCR was the method, and the copy in TCRdb shows in-frame clones only, minus some. The repertoire holds some 150,000 clones, with 75% to 95% as singletons. The clonotype comes from an adult in good health. Sequencing used peripheral blood, obtained on day 0 of AZD1222 vaccination. This chain uses TRBV24-1 with TRBJ2-1, with D unresolved. For the CDR3, the DNA is TGTGCCACCAGACAGTACAATGAGCAGTTCTTC. Its protein is CATRQYNEQFF.